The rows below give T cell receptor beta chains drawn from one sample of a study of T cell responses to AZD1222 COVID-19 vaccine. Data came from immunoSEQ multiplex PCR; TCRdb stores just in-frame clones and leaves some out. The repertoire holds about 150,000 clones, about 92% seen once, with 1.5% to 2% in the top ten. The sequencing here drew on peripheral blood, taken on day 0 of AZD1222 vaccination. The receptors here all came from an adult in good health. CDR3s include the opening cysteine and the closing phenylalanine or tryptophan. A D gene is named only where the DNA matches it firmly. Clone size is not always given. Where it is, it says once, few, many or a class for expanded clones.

CDR3 DNA: TGTGCCAGCAGCTTTCCTAGGACTAGCGGGGGGCCCGCCGAGCAGTACTTC; CDR3 protein: CASSFPRTSGGPAEQYF; D gene: TRBD2; clone size: NA; V gene: TRBV7-9; J gene: TRBJ2-7
CDR3 DNA: TGTGCCAGCAGCCAAGCGCTAGCGGGAGGGGCTGATGAGCAGTTCTTC; CDR3 protein: CASSQALAGGADEQFF; D gene: TRBD2; clone size: NA; V gene: TRBV14; J gene: TRBJ2-1
CDR3 DNA: TGTGCCAGCAGCGGGGTTACTGAAGCTTTCTTT; CDR3 protein: CASSGVTEAFF; D gene: NA; clone size: NA; V gene: TRBV9; J gene: TRBJ1-1
CDR3 DNA: TGTGCCAGCAGCTTAGATCGGCGGGGCTCCTACGAGCAGTACTTC; CDR3 protein: CASSLDRRGSYEQYF; D gene: NA; clone size: NA; V gene: TRBV11-1; J gene: TRBJ2-7
CDR3 DNA: TGTGCCAGCAGCTTAGCTCTGGCGGGGTCCTACAATGAGCAGTTCTTC; CDR3 protein: CASSLALAGSYNEQFF; D gene: NA; clone size: NA; V gene: TRBV7-9; J gene: TRBJ2-1
CDR3 DNA: TGTGCCAGCAGGGACGACAGTCAGGGAGGCTATGGCTACACCTTC; CDR3 protein: CASRDDSQGGYGYTF; D gene: NA; clone size: NA; V gene: TRBV5-6; J gene: TRBJ1-2
CDR3 DNA: TGTGCCAGCAGCTTAGGAGGGGGGTTTTACGAGCAGTACTTC; CDR3 protein: CASSLGGGFYEQYF; D gene: NA; clone size: few; V gene: TRBV7-2; J gene: TRBJ2-7
CDR3 DNA: TGCGCCAGCAGCTCCCTTCTCGGGGGGACCTACAATGAGCAGTTCTTC; CDR3 protein: CASSSLLGGTYNEQFF; D gene: TRBD2; clone size: NA; V gene: TRBV5-1; J gene: TRBJ2-1
CDR3 DNA: TGTGCCAGCAGTCAGAGACAGGGAGCCTACGAGCAGTACTTC; CDR3 protein: CASSQRQGAYEQYF; D gene: TRBD1; clone size: NA; V gene: TRBV6-5; J gene: TRBJ2-7
CDR3 DNA: TGTGCCAGCAGTACTGGGACTAGCGGCTACGAGCAGTACTTC; CDR3 protein: CASSTGTSGYEQYF; D gene: TRBD2; clone size: NA; V gene: TRBV6-6; J gene: TRBJ2-7
CDR3 DNA: TGTGCCAGCAGTGACCCCTCCGGGACAGATCATTACGAGCAGTACTTC; CDR3 protein: CASSDPSGTDHYEQYF; D gene: TRBD1; clone size: NA; V gene: TRBV2; J gene: TRBJ2-7
CDR3 DNA: TGTGCCAGCTCACCTAGGACAGTGCGTACCGGGGAGCTGTTTTTT; CDR3 protein: CASSPRTVRTGELFF; D gene: NA; clone size: NA; V gene: TRBV18; J gene: TRBJ2-2
CDR3 DNA: TGCAGCGTTGGGGAGGGGATGAACTATGGCTACACCTTC; CDR3 protein: CSVGEGMNYGYTF; D gene: NA; clone size: NA; V gene: TRBV29-1; J gene: TRBJ1-2
CDR3 DNA: TGTGCCAGCAGGGCATTTACGGGTAATTCACCCCTCCACTTT; CDR3 protein: CASRAFTGNSPLHF; D gene: NA; clone size: NA; V gene: TRBV6-5; J gene: TRBJ1-6
CDR3 DNA: TGCGCCAGCAGTCCCGTCGCGGGGAAGACCTACGAGCAGTACTTC; CDR3 protein: CASSPVAGKTYEQYF; D gene: NA; clone size: NA; V gene: TRBV4-1; J gene: TRBJ2-7
CDR3 DNA: TGTGCCAGCAGCGCGCGGGACACCTCTGGAAACACCATATATTTT; CDR3 protein: CASSARDTSGNTIYF; D gene: NA; clone size: NA; V gene: TRBV5-6; J gene: TRBJ1-3
CDR3 DNA: TGTGCCAGCAGCCTACCGGGAAGGTCCTACAATGAGCAGTTCTTC; CDR3 protein: CASSLPGRSYNEQFF; D gene: NA; clone size: NA; V gene: TRBV6-5; J gene: TRBJ2-1
CDR3 DNA: TGTGCCAGCAGCTCCTGGGATGGCGGGGGTTCCTACAATGAGCAGTTCTTC; CDR3 protein: CASSSWDGGGSYNEQFF; D gene: TRBD2; clone size: once; V gene: TRBV7-3; J gene: TRBJ2-1
CDR3 DNA: TGCGCCAGCAGGAACACCGGGGAGCTGTTTTTT; CDR3 protein: CASRNTGELFF; D gene: NA; clone size: NA; V gene: TRBV5-1; J gene: TRBJ2-2
CDR3 DNA: TGTGCCAGCAGCGACTCCTATAATTCACCCCTCCACTTT; CDR3 protein: CASSDSYNSPLHF; D gene: NA; clone size: NA; V gene: TRBV9; J gene: TRBJ1-6
CDR3 DNA: TGTGCCAGCATAGGGGGCAAAAACATTCAGTACTTC; CDR3 protein: CASIGGKNIQYF; D gene: NA; clone size: NA; V gene: TRBV2; J gene: TRBJ2-4
CDR3 DNA: TGTGCCAGCAGCCAAGGGGCTGGTGGCTACACCTTC; CDR3 protein: CASSQGAGGYTF; D gene: NA; clone size: few; V gene: TRBV3-1/TRBV3-2; J gene: TRBJ1-2
CDR3 DNA: TGTGCCAGTACGAACCGGGTGGACACTGAAGCTTTCTTT; CDR3 protein: CASTNRVDTEAFF; D gene: NA; clone size: NA; V gene: TRBV19; J gene: TRBJ1-1
CDR3 DNA: TGCGCCAGCAGCGGGCCCGTGGGACAGCCCGCTAACTATGGCTACACCTTC; CDR3 protein: CASSGPVGQPANYGYTF; D gene: TRBD1; clone size: NA; V gene: TRBV5-1; J gene: TRBJ1-2
CDR3 DNA: TGTGCCAGCAGTCTGGGGGAGGCTTTCTTT; CDR3 protein: CASSLGEAFF; D gene: NA; clone size: few; V gene: TRBV2; J gene: TRBJ1-1